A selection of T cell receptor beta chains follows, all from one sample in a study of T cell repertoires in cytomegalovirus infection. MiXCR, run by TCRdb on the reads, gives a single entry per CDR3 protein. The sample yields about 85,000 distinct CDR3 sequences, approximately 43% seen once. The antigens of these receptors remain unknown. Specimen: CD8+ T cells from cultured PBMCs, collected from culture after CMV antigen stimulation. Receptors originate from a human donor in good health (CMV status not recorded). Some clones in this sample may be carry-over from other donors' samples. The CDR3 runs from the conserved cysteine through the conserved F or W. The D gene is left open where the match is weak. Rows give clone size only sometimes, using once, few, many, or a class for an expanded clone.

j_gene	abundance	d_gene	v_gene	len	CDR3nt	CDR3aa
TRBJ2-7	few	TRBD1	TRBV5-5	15	TGTGCCAGCAGCTTGGCCAGGGGGTTTTCCTACGAGCAGTACTTC	CASSLARGFSYEQYF
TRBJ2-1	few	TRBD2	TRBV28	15	TGTGCCAGCAGTTTAGGGACTAGCGGAACGGATGAGCAGTTCTTC	CASSLGTSGTDEQFF
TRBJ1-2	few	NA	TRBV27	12	TGTGCCAGCAGTACAGCTAACTATGGCTACACCTTC	CASSTANYGYTF
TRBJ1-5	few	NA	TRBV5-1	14	TGCGCCAGCAGCGCTGCGGGGAGCAATCAGCCCCAGCATTTT	CASSAAGSNQPQHF
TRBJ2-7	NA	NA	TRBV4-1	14	TGCGCCAGCAGCCAGGGGACCGTCGGTTACGAGCAGTACTTC	CASSQGTVGYEQYF
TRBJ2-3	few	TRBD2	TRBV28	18	TGTGCCAGCCAAGAACTAGCGGGGGGAAGTTTCTCCGGGGATACGCAGTATTTT	CASQELAGGSFSGDTQYF
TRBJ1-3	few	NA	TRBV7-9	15	TGTGCCAGCAGCTTACCGGACAGCTCTGGAAACACCATATATTTT	CASSLPDSSGNTIYF
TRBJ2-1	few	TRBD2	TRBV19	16	TGTGCCAGTAGTATGACCGGACTAGCGGGCGACAATGAGCAGTTCTTC	CASSMTGLAGDNEQFF
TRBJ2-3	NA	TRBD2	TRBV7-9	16	TGTGCCAGCAGCTTAGTACCTAGCGGGGACACAGATACGCAGTATTTT	CASSLVPSGDTDTQYF
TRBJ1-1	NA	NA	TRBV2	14	TGTGCCAGCAGTGAAGGGGGGGCTCAGACTGAAGCTTTCTTT	CASSEGGAQTEAFF
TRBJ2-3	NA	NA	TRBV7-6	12	TGTGCCAGCAGCGATAGCACAGATACGCAGTATTTT	CASSDSTDTQYF
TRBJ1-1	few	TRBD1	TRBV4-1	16	TGCGCCAGCAGCTCCGGGACAGGGGCAGCGGACACTGAAGCTTTCTTT	CASSSGTGAADTEAFF
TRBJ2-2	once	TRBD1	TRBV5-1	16	TGCGCCAGCAGCTTCAATCGGGACAGGGGCACCGGGGAGCTGTTTTTT	CASSFNRDRGTGELFF
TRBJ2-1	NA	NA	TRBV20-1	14	TGCAGTGCTTCTCGGTCCCCCACCGAAGGTGAGCAGTTCTTC	CSASRSPTEGEQFF
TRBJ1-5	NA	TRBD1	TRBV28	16	TGTGCCAGCAGTGACACCGGGACAGGGTTACATCAGCCCCAGCATTTT	CASSDTGTGLHQPQHF
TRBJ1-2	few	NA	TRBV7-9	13	TGTGCCAGCAGCGTACAGGAGACCTATGGCTACACCTTC	CASSVQETYGYTF
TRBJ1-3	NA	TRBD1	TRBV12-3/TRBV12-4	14	TGTGCCAGCAGAGTGGACAGGGCTGGAAACACCATATATTTT	CASRVDRAGNTIYF
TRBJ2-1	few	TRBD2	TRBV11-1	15	TGTGCCAGCAGCCACGTAGCGGGAGGGTACAATGAGCAGTTCTTC	CASSHVAGGYNEQFF
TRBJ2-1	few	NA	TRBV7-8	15	TGTGCCAGCAGCTTAACGGACCCCATCTACAATGAGCAGTTCTTC	CASSLTDPIYNEQFF
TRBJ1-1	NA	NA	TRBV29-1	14	TGCAGCGTGGACCCCAGGGGCAGGAACACTGAAGCTTTCTTT	CSVDPRGRNTEAFF
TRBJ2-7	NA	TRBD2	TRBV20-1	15	TGCAGTGCTCCTGGGACTAGCGGGGGATTTTACGAGCAGTACTTC	CSAPGTSGGFYEQYF
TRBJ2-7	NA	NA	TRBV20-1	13	TGCAGTGCAACCTCGGGGAAAGAATACGAGCAGTACTTC	CSATSGKEYEQYF
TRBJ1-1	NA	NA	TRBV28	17	TGTGCCAGCAGTTTCTTCCCTAGCCTACAGCCGAACACTGAAGCTTTCTTT	CASSFFPSLQPNTEAFF
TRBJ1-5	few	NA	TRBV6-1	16	TGTGCCAGCAGGAGGGACATCGGAAATAGCAATCAGCCCCAGCATTTT	CASRRDIGNSNQPQHF
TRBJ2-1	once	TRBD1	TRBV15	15	TGTGCCACCAGCATTGACAGGGCCGGGTACAATGAGCAGTTCTTC	CATSIDRAGYNEQFF
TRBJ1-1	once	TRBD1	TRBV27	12	TGTGCCAGCAGTGGACAGGGATTTTCAGCTTTCTTT	CASSGQGFSAFF
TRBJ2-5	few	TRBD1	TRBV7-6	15	TGTGCTAGCAGCCTCGGGACAGGGAGGGAAGAGACCCAGTACTTC	CASSLGTGREETQYF
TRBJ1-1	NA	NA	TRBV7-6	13	TGTGCCAGCAGCTTAGGAGCGACCACTGAAGCTTTCTTT	CASSLGATTEAFF
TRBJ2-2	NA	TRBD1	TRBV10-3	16	TGTGCCATCAGTGACAGGACAGGGGAAAACACCGGGGAGCTGTTTTTT	CAISDRTGENTGELFF
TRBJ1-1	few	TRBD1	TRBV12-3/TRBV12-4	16	TGTGCCAGCAGTGCGTACAGGACAGGGGGGGAGGCTGAAGCTTTCTTT	CASSAYRTGGEAEAFF
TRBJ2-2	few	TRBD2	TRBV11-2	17	TGTGCCAGCAGCTTAGTGTCCCTAGCGGGAGTAACCGGGGAGCTGTTTTTT	CASSLVSLAGVTGELFF
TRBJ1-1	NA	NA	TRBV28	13	TGTGCCAGCAGTCCACCTTCGGGCACTGAAGCTTTCTTT	CASSPPSGTEAFF
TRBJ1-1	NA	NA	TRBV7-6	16	TGTGCCAGCAGCTTAGCGCCGGGGACCCGGGGCACTGAAGCTTTCTTT	CASSLAPGTRGTEAFF
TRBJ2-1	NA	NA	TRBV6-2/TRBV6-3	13	TGTGCCAGCAGTTACGAGAGGGGGGGAGAGCAGTTCTTC	CASSYERGGEQFF
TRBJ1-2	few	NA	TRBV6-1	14	TGTGCCAGCAGTCAAGGGGGAGTTGGTCGTGGCTACACCTTC	CASSQGGVGRGYTF
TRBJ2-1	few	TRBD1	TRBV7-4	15	TGTGCCAGCAGCTCTGAACCGGGACAGGGGATCCTCCAGTTCTTC	CASSSEPGQGILQFF
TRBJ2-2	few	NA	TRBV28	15	TGTGCCAGCAGTCCCGGGACCGAGAACACCGGGGAGCTGTTTTTT	CASSPGTENTGELFF
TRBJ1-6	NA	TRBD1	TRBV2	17	TGTGCCAGCAGTGAAGACCCCGACAGGGCCTATAATTCACCCCTCCACTTT	CASSEDPDRAYNSPLHF
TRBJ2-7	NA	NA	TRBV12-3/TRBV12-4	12	TGTGCCAGCAGTTTCTCCCCTGGGGAGCAGTACTTC	CASSFSPGEQYF
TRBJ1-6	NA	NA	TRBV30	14	TGTGCCGGCACTTACAGGGCCCGTGGTTCACCCCTCCACTTT	CAGTYRARGSPLHF
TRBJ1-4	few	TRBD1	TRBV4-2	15	TGTGCCAGCAGTCCCACAGGGGGCAATAATGAAAAACTGTTTTTT	CASSPTGGNNEKLFF
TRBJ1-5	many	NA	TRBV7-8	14	TGTGCCAGCAGCCTAAGGGGGGCTGGTCAGCCCCAGCATTTT	CASSLRGAGQPQHF
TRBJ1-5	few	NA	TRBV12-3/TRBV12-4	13	TGTGCCAGCAGTTTAGGTGGGTTTCAGCCCCAGCATTTT	CASSLGGFQPQHF
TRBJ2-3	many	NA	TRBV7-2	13	TGTGCCAGCAGCTTAATGGCTCCAGATACGCAGTATTTT	CASSLMAPDTQYF
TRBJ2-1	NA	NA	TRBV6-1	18	TGTGCCAGCAGTGAAACCCTAGTGGGAGCACTCGGTGACGATGAGCAGTTCTTC	CASSETLVGALGDDEQFF
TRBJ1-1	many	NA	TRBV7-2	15	TGTGCCAGCAGCCCCGGTGGAGGGTACGCGACTGAAGCTTTCTTT	CASSPGGGYATEAFF
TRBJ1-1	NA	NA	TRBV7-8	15	TGTGCCAGCAGCTTAGCGCATTGCATGAACACTGAAGCTTTCTTT	CASSLAHCMNTEAFF
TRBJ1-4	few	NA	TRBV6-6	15	TGTGCCAGCAGTTACTCGTCAGGGCATAATGAAAAACTGTTTTTT	CASSYSSGHNEKLFF
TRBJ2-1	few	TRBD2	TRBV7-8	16	TGTGCCAGCAGCTTAAGACTAGCGGTCTCCTACAATGAGCAGTTCTTC	CASSLRLAVSYNEQFF
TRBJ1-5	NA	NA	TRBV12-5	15	TGTGCTAGTGGTCTTACAGGGACTAGGGATCAGCCCCAGCATTTT	CASGLTGTRDQPQHF
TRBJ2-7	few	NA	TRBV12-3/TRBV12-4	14	TGTGCCAGCAGTTTACCGCATGAGCCCTACGAGCAGTACTTC	CASSLPHEPYEQYF
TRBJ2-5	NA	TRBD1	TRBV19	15	TGTGCCAGTAGTCTCCGGGACAGTCTACAAGAGACCCAGTACTTC	CASSLRDSLQETQYF
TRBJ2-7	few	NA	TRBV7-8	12	TGTGCCAGCAGCCCCGGGACCTACGAGCAGTACTTC	CASSPGTYEQYF
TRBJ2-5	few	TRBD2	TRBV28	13	TGTGCCAGCAGTTATCGGGACCGGGACTACCAGTACTTC	CASSYRDRDYQYF
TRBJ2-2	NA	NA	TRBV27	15	TGTGCCAGCAGTCCCCCGGGACTCCCCGCCGGGGAGCTGTTTTTT	CASSPPGLPAGELFF